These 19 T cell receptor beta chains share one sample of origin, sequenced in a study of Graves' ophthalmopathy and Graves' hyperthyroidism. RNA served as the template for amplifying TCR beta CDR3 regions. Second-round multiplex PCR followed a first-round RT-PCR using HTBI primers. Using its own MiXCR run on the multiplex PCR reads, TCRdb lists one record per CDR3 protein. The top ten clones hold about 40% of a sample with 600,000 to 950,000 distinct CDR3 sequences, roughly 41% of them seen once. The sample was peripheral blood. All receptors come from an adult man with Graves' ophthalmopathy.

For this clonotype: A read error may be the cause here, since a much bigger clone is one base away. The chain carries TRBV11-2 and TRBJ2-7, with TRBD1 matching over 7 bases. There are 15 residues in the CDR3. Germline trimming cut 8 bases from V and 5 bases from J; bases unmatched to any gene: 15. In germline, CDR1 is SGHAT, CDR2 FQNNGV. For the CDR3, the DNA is TGTGCCAGCGGCGTCGCCGGGACAGTTGATCACGAGCAGTACTTC. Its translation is CASGVAGTVDHEQYF.

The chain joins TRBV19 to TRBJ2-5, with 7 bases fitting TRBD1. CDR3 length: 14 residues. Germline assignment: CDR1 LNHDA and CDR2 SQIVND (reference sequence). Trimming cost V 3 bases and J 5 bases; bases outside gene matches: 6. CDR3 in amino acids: CASSIGQAGETQYF. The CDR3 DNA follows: TGTGCCAGTAGTATTGGACAGGCGGGCGAGACCCAGTACTTC.

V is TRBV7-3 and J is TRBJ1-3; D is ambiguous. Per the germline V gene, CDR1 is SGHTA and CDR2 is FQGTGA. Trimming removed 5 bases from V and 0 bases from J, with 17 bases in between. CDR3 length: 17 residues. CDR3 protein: CASSVGSSGASGNTIYF. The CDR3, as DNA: TGTGCCAGCAGCGTAGGAAGTTCGGGAGCCTCTGGAAACACCATATATTTT.

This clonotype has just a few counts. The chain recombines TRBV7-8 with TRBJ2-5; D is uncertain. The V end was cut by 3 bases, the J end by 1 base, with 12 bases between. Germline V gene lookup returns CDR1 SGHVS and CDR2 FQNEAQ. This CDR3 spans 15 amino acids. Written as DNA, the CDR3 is TGTGCCAGCAGCTTCGCCGCAGGCTTCCAAGAGACCCAGTACTTC. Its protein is CASSFAAGFQETQYF. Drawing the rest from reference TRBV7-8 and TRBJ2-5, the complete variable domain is GAGVSQSPRYKVAKRGQDVALRCDPISGHVSLFWYQQALGQGPEFLTYFQNEAQLDKSGLPSDRFFAERPEGSVSTLKIQRTQQEDSAVYLCASSFAAGFQETQYFGPGTRLLVL.

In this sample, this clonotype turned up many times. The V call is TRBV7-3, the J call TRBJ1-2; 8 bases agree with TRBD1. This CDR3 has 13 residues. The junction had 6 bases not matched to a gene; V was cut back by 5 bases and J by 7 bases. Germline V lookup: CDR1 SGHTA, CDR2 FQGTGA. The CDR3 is CASSTGTGFGYTF. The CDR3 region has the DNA TGTGCCAGCAGCACCGGGACAGGATTTGGCTACACCTTC.

CDR3 bases: TGTGCCAGCAGCTTAGATGGGGGGCGAATTGGACCCCTCCACTTT. Encoded protein: CASSLDGGRIGPLHF. The chain combines TRBV7-8 with TRBJ1-6; tentatively, D is TRBD1 (6 bases). Germline lookup yields CDR1 SGHVS and CDR2 FQNEAQ. V was trimmed by 1 base and J by 12 bases, leaving 16 bases between them. The CDR3 runs 15 residues.

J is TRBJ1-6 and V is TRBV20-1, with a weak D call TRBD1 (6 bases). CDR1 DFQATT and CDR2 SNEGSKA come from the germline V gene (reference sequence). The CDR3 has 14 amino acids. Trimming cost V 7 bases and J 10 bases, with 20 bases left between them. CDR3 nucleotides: TGCAGTGGTCAACTCCGGGACATCCGGTCACCCCTCCACTTT. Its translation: CSGQLRDIRSPLHF.

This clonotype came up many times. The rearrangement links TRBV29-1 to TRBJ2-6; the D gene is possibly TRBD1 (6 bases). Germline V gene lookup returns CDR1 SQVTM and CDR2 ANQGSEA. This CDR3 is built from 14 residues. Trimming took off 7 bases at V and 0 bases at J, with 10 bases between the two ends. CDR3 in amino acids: CSATGSSGANVLTF. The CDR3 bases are TGCAGCGCCACAGGGAGCTCTGGGGCCAACGTCCTGACTTTC.

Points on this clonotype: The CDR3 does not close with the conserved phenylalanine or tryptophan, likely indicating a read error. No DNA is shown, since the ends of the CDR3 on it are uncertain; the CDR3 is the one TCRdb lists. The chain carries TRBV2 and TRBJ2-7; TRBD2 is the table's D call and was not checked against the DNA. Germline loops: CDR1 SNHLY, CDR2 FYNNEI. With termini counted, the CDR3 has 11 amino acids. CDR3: CASLSGLADDL.

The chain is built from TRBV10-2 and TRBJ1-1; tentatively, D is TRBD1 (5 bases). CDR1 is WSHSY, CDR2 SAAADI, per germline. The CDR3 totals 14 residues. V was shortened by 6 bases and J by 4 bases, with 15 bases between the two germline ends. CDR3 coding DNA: TGCGCCAGCAGGGTTACAGGCGGGGGCACTGAAGCTTTCTTT. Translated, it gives CASRVTGGGTEAFF.

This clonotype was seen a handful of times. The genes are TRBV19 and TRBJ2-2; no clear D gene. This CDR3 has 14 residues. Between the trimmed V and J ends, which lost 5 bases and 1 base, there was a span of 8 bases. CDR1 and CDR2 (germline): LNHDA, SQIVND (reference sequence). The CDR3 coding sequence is TGTGCCAGTAGTTCGGCGGTGAACACCGGGGAGCTGTTTTTT. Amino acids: CASSSAVNTGELFF.

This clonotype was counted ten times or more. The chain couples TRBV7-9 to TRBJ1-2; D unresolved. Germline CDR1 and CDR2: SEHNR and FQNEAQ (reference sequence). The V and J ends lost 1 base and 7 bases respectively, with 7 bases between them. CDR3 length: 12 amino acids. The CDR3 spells CASSLVRGGYTF. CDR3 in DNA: TGTGCCAGCAGCTTAGTTCGGGGTGGCTACACCTTC. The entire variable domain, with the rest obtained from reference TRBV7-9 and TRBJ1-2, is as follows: DTGVSQNPRHKITKRGQNVTFRCDPISEHNRLYWYRQTLGQGPEFLTYFQNEAQLEKSRLLSDRFSAERPKGSFSTLEIQRTEQGDSAMYLCASSLVRGGYTFGSGTRLTVV.

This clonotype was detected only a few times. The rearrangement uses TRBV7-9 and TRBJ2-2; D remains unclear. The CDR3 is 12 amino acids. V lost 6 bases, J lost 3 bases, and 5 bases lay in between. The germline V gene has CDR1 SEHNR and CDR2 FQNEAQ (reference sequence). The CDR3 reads CASRQDTGELFF. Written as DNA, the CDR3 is TGTGCCAGCAGGCAAGACACCGGGGAGCTGTTTTTT.

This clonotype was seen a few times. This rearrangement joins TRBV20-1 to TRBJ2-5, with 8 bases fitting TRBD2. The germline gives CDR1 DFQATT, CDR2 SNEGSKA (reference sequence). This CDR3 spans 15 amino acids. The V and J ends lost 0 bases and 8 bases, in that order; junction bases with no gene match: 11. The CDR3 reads CSARDGGLGAPTQYF. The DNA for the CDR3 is TGCAGTGCTAGAGATGGGGGACTAGGTGCTCCAACCCAGTACTTC.

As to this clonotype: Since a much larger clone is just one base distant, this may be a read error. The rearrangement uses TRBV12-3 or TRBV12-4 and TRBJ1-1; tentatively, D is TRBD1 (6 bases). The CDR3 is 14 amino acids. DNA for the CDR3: TGTGCCAGCAGTTTCTCCCAGGGGAACATTGAAGCTTTCTTT. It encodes CASSFSQGNIEAFF.

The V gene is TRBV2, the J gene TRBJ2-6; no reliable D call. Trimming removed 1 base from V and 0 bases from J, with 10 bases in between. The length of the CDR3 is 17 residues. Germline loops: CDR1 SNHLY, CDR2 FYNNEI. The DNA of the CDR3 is TGTGCCAGCAGTGAAGGACACTCCTTCTCTGGGGCCAACGTCCTGACTTTC. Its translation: CASSEGHSFSGANVLTF.

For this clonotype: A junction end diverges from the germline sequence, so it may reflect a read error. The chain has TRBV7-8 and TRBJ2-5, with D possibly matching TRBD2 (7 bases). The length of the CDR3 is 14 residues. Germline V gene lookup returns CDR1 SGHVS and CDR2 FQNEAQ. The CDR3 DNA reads TGTGCCAGCGACCCCGCCGGGGGGCAAGTGACCCAGTACTTC. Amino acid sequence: CASDPAGGQVTQYF.

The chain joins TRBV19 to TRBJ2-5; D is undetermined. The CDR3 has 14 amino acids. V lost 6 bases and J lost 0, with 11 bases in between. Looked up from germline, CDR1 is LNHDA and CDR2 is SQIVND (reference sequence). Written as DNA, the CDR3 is TGTGCCAGTAGCAAGGACGGGTACCAAGAGACCCAGTACTTC. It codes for CASSKDGYQETQYF.

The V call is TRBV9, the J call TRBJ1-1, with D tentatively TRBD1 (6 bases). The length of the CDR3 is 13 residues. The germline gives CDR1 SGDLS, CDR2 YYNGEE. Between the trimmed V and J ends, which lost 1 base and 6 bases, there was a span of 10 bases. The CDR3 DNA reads TGTGCCAGCAGCGTAAAGGGGGACGCTGAAGCTTTCTTT. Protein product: CASSVKGDAEAFF.